The 24 T cell receptor beta chains in this list originate from one sample, sequenced in a study of OX40 agonist ivuxolimab in advanced cancers. The library was produced with the immunoSEQ multiplex PCR assay. In TCRdb, the immuneACCESS table is reduced to in-frame sequences with V and J assigned. These tables do not hold every clone; where another copy was compared, an unresolved V gene accounts for under half, and the others remain unexplained. The sample includes about 55,000 clones, with approximately 83% observed a single time. The top ten constitute about 13% of the sample. Sequenced material: CD4+ or CD8+ T cells sorted from blood, taken in a trial of the OX40 agonist ivuxolimab. Receptor source: an adult with an advanced solid tumor such as melanoma, head and neck, liver or kidney cancer.

This clone was seen a few times. The chain links TRBV11-3 to TRBJ2-2; 7 bases line up with TRBD1. In germline, CDR1 is SGHNT, CDR2 YENEEA. The J segment lost 0 bases and the V segment lost 1 base, leaving 5 bases of the junction unmatched. The CDR3 runs to 17 residues. The CDR3 DNA reads TGTGCCAGCAGCTTAGGGCAGGGACAGTCGAACACCGGGGAGCTGTTTTTT. Its protein product is CASSLGQGQSNTGELFF. Full variable domain (rest looked up from reference TRBV11-3 and TRBJ2-2): EAGVVQSPRYKIIEKKQPVAFWCNPISGHNTLYWYLQNLGQGPELLIRYENEEAVDDSQLPKDRFSAERLKGVDSTLKIQPAELGDSAVYLCASSLGQGQSNTGELFFGEGSRLTVL.

The rearrangement uses TRBV5-1 and TRBJ2-2, with 8 bases identical to TRBD2. Per germline, CDR1 SGHRS and CDR2 YFSETQ. V was pared by 1 base and J by 2 bases, with 7 bases of the junction left unmatched. This CDR3 has 17 residues. The CDR3 DNA sequence: TGCGCCAGCAGCTTGTTGGCGGGGGGCAGTAACACCGGGGAGCTGTTTTTT. The encoded protein is CASSLLAGGSNTGELFF.

The chain uses TRBV7-6 and TRBJ2-3, with 14 bases lining up with TRBD2. The CDR3 is 17 amino acids. V lost 4 bases to trimming and J lost 6 bases; unmatched junction nucleotides: 9. Germline values: CDR1 SGHVS, CDR2 FNYEAQ. The CDR3 loop reads CASSSETSGGVGDTQYF. The CDR3 DNA follows: TGTGCCAGCAGCTCCGAGACTAGCGGGGGGGTAGGGGATACGCAGTATTTT.

The chain joins TRBV7-3 to TRBJ2-7; D possibly corresponds to TRBD2 (6 bases). Germline-derived CDR1 and CDR2 are SGHTA and FQGTGA. V gave up 1 base and J gave up 6 bases, with 10 bases separating them. This CDR3 spans 13 amino acids. The CDR3 is CASSLIGGSEQYF. CDR3 DNA: TGTGCCAGCAGCTTAATCGGGGGTTCCGAGCAGTACTTC. The variable domain in full, completed from reference TRBV7-3 and TRBJ2-7, reads GAGVSQTPSNKVTEKGKYVELRCDPISGHTALYWYRQSLGQGPEFLIYFQGTGAADDSGLPNDRFFAVRPEGSVSTLKIQRTERGDSAVYLCASSLIGGSEQYFGPGTRLTVT.

This clone was detected once. The genes are TRBV4-1 and TRBJ2-3; D may match TRBD1 or TRBD2 (5 bases each). Germline CDR1 MGHRA, CDR2 YSYEKL. This CDR3 spans 17 amino acids. The germline V and J ends were trimmed by 0 bases and 11 bases, with 24 bases remaining between them. Here the CDR3 DNA reads TGCGCCAGCAGCCAAGACGATGGTGGGACGCACTTCGGGGAGCAGTATTTT. Translation gives CASSQDDGGTHFGEQYF.

This clone came up a few times. The chain is built from TRBV5-1 and TRBJ2-1; the match to TRBD2 covers 7 bases. The CDR3 sequence is 13 residues long. Per germline, CDR1 SGHRS and CDR2 YFSETQ. J was trimmed by 10 bases and V by 4 bases; bases with no gene match: 8. CDR3 protein: CASSRTSGVEQFF. The CDR3 nucleotides are TGCGCCAGCAGCCGGACTAGTGGCGTGGAGCAGTTCTTC. Using reference TRBV5-1 and TRBJ2-1 for the parts outside the CDR3, the full variable domain is KAGVTQTPRYLIKTRGQQVTLSCSPISGHRSVSWYQQTPGQGLQFLFEYFSETQRNKGNFPGRFSGRQFSNSRSEMNVSTLELGDSALYLCASSRTSGVEQFFGPGTRLTVL.

A single count supports this clone. The chain uses TRBV7-7 and TRBJ2-1, with D perhaps TRBD1 or TRBD2 (5 bases each). The CDR3 totals 17 residues. Per the germline V gene, CDR1 is SSHAT and CDR2 is FNYEAQ (reference sequence). The V and J ends lost 5 bases and 0 bases respectively, with 17 bases between them. Here the CDR3 DNA reads TGTGCCAGCAGCAACCCCCGGGACGGTAGCTCCTACAATGAGCAGTTCTTC. Protein: CASSNPRDGSSYNEQFF.

The CDR3 protein is CASSIATAPYEQYF. CDR3 nucleotide sequence: TGTGCCAGTAGTATAGCTACAGCTCCCTACGAGCAGTACTTC. The rearrangement uses TRBV19 and TRBJ2-7, with D unresolved. This CDR3 is built from 14 residues. Germline V gives CDR1 LNHDA, CDR2 SQIVND (reference sequence). V lost 1 base and J 2 bases, leaving 9 bases between the germline ends.

V usage is TRBV10-3 and J usage is TRBJ2-7; TRBD1 is a possible D gene (5 bases). Trimming removed 0 bases from V and 6 bases from J, with 21 bases in between. CDR1 is ENHRY and CDR2 is SYGVKD in the germline V gene. This CDR3 comprises 17 residues. Written as DNA, the CDR3 is TGTGCCATCAGTGAGTCGAGGTACAGGACCCTTCCCTCCGAGCAGTACTTC. Translating gives CAISESRYRTLPSEQYF.

The chain is built from TRBV9 and TRBJ1-2; no clear D. The CDR3 is made up of 17 amino acids. The V gene lost 0 bases and the J gene lost 0 bases, with 15 bases spanning the gap. Germline V gene sequence: CDR1 SGDLS, CDR2 YYNGEE. The CDR3 is CASSVAPRSNSNYGYTF. The CDR3 DNA is TGTGCCAGCAGCGTAGCTCCCAGAAGTAACTCTAACTATGGCTACACCTTC.

For this clone: Within the sample, other DNA sequences also encode this same CDR3. The chain carries TRBV5-4 and TRBJ1-4; TRBD1 matches at 7 bases. Germline CDR1 reads SGHNT; CDR2 reads YYREEE (reference sequence). The CDR3 is 14 residues long. J lost 4 bases, V lost 4 bases, and 4 bases had no gene match. CDR3 nucleotide sequence: TGTGCCAGCAGCCTGGGACAGAGTAATGAAAAACTGTTTTTT. It is translated as CASSLGQSNEKLFF.

The chain recombines TRBV27 with TRBJ1-1; 9 nucleotides match TRBD1. Trimming at V came to 2 bases and at J to 4 bases, leaving 5 bases not matched to a gene. CDR1 and CDR2 from the germline V gene are MNHEY and SMNVEV (reference sequence). The CDR3 runs 15 residues. In DNA, the CDR3 is TGTGCCAGCAGTTTAATCGGACAGGGGCCCACTGAAGCTTTCTTT. Amino acid sequence: CASSLIGQGPTEAFF.

The chain has TRBV11-2 and TRBJ1-5; D not resolved. CDR3 length equals 12 residues. Germline V CDR1 and CDR2: SGHAT, FQNNGV. Trimming removed 1 base at V and 6 bases at J, with 4 bases between. The CDR3 loop is CASSLGGQPQHF. CDR3 nucleotides: TGTGCCAGCAGCTTAGGAGGTCAGCCCCAGCATTTT.

The gene calls are TRBV7-9 and TRBJ2-2; D uncertain. Looked up from germline, CDR1 is SEHNR and CDR2 is FQNEAQ (reference sequence). The CDR3 runs 14 residues. V lost 1 base and J 6 bases, leaving 9 bases between the germline ends. The CDR3 loop is CASSLVNGPGELFF. The CDR3 DNA sequence: TGTGCCAGCAGCTTAGTGAACGGTCCCGGGGAGCTGTTTTTT.

J is TRBJ2-2 and V is TRBV6-5; D is undetermined. V shed 0 bases and J shed 4 bases, with 9 bases lying between them. Germline lookup yields CDR1 MNHEY and CDR2 SVGAGI. The CDR3 has 15 residues. The CDR3 region has the DNA TGTGCCAGCAGTTACTCATTCGGCAGCACCGGGGAGCTGTTTTTT. Translation gives CASSYSFGSTGELFF.

This clone appeared once. The rearrangement uses TRBV27 and TRBJ1-5; TRBD1 aligns across 8 bases. Germline assignment: CDR1 MNHEY and CDR2 SMNVEV (reference sequence). CDR3 size: 15 residues. J lost 6 bases, V lost 0 bases, and 4 bases had no gene match. CDR3 residues: CASSLSQGASQPQHF. CDR3 nucleotides: TGTGCCAGCAGTTTATCGCAGGGGGCGAGTCAGCCCCAGCATTTT.

The CDR3 sequence: CASSLVSAEAFF. As DNA, the CDR3 is TGTGCCAGCAGCTTAGTGAGCGCTGAAGCTTTCTTT. This rearrangement joins TRBV11-2 to TRBJ1-1; D uncertain. Germline V CDR1 and CDR2: SGHAT, FQNNGV. This CDR3 spans 12 amino acids. The V and J ends lost 1 base and 6 bases respectively, with 6 bases between them.

This clone is judged medium-sized. The rearrangement links TRBV25-1 to TRBJ1-1; perhaps TRBD1 as D (5 bases). The ends were cut back, 3 bases at V and 10 bases at J, with 24 bases in the middle. The CDR3 loop spans 16 amino acids. CDR1 is MGHDK, CDR2 SYGVNS, per germline. The CDR3, as DNA: TGTGCCAGCAGTGAGAATCCCGGGACCTCAACACGGGGAGCTTTCTTT. This gives the protein CASSENPGTSTRGAFF.

V usage is TRBV18 and J usage is TRBJ1-2; no clear D gene. The germline gives CDR1 KGHSH, CDR2 LQKENI. The V and J ends lost 10 bases and 5 bases respectively, with 20 bases between them. This CDR3 has 14 residues. The DNA for the CDR3 is TGTGCCACTACATTCAGTTCCTCGGGGTATGGCTACACCTTC. Protein product: CATTFSSSGYGYTF.

The chain combines TRBV11-2 with TRBJ2-7; no clear D gene. Between the trimmed V and J ends, which lost 2 bases and 0 bases, there was a span of 14 bases. Per the germline V gene, CDR1 is SGHAT and CDR2 is FQNNGV. The CDR3 length is 16 residues. The CDR3 region has the DNA TGTGCCAGCAGCTTAACCCCCTTACCCAGCTCCTACGAGCAGTACTTC. Its protein product is CASSLTPLPSSYEQYF.

The chain couples TRBV2 to TRBJ2-1; D may be TRBD1 or TRBD2 (6 bases each). The V gene lost 4 bases and the J gene lost 0 bases, with 19 bases spanning the gap. This CDR3 is built from 18 residues. Looked up from germline, CDR1 is SNHLY and CDR2 is FYNNEI. The CDR3, as DNA: TGTGCCAGCAGTGCTACCCCGGGGGCCATGAGCTCCTACAATGAGCAGTTCTTC. This translates into CASSATPGAMSSYNEQFF.

This clone was detected only a few times. The missing conserved phenylalanine or tryptophan at the end of this CDR3 makes a read error likely. The J gene is TRBJ1-6, the V gene TRBV2; possible D gene TRBD1, 5 bases. Germline V CDR1 and CDR2: SNHLY, FYNNEI. The CDR3 runs to 14 residues. V was trimmed by 6 bases and J by 8 bases, leaving 14 bases between them. CDR3 DNA: TGTGCCAGCAGGGGGGATACTGCCCATTCACCCCTCCACCTT. This sequence encodes CASRGDTAHSPLHL.

V gene TRBV18 combines with J gene TRBJ2-3; TRBD2 agrees at 8 bases. The germline gives CDR1 KGHSH, CDR2 LQKENI. V dropped 0 bases and J dropped 1; count of bases not matched to a gene: 9. CDR3 size: 18 residues. The CDR3 sequence is CASSPPGLVGGRTDTQYF. CDR3 in DNA: TGTGCCAGCTCACCACCGGGACTAGTGGGGGGACGCACAGATACGCAGTATTTT.

The chain joins TRBV7-9 to TRBJ2-3, with TRBD2 identical over 7 bases. This CDR3 comprises 15 residues. Germline trimming cut 1 base from V and 2 bases from J; bases unmatched to any gene: 3. Per germline, CDR1 SEHNR and CDR2 FQNEAQ (reference sequence). The CDR3 spells CASSLVGGDTDTQYF. The CDR3 DNA sequence: TGTGCCAGCAGCTTAGTGGGGGGGGACACAGATACGCAGTATTTT. Together with reference TRBV7-9 and TRBJ2-3, the CDR3 gives the full variable domain: DTGVSQNPRHKITKRGQNVTFRCDPISEHNRLYWYRQTLGQGPEFLTYFQNEAQLEKSRLLSDRFSAERPKGSFSTLEIQRTEQGDSAMYLCASSLVGGDTDTQYFGPGTRLTVL.